This TCR beta chain is from a study of blood T cell repertoires in COVID-19. Only in-frame clones appear in the TCRdb table, and some are missing; sequencing was by immunoSEQ multiplex PCR. The data show 200,000 to 300,000 clones, about 88% seen once. V shed 5 bases and J 1 base; nucleotides not matched to a gene: 10. This CDR3 contains 16 residues. Germline V lookup: CDR1 MDHEN, CDR2 SYDVKM. Sequencing was carried out using peripheral blood. The source is a woman between 55 and 75 years old with COVID-19, enrolled during active disease. V usage is TRBV28 and J usage is TRBJ2-5; TRBD2 matches 7 bases. In DNA form, the CDR3 reads TGTGCCAGCAGTCCATGCCCGCTAGCGGCCCAAGAGACCCAGTACTTC. Encoded protein: CASSPCPLAAQETQYF.